Listed here is a single T cell receptor (beta chain). This sample stems from a study of shared clonotypes between healthy human individuals. Across the study: Donors had three CD4 naive, three CD4 memory, two CD8 naive and one CD8 memory plate apiece.

The germline V and J ends were trimmed by 4 bases and 2 bases, with 17 bases remaining between them. The CDR3 totals 16 residues. Germline V gene sequence: CDR1 SGHDT, CDR2 YYEEEE. Naive CD8 cells lacked CD45RO and underwent positive selection for CCR7, leaving out terminally differentiated effector memory CD45RA+ cells. Donors, without exception, were Caucasian adults residing in Nashville, Tennessee. Clones were sequenced by immunoSEQ multiplex PCR, and TCRdb holds only the in-frame ones, with some missing. The sample holds some 2 million clones, less than 95% seen once. This TCR was recovered from a man younger than 35 in good health. Sequenced input: naive CD8+ T cells sorted from blood. This chain uses TRBV5-6 with TRBJ2-3; the D gene is possibly TRBD2 (6 bases). The CDR3 spells CASSPELAGLTDTQYF. The DNA of the CDR3 is TGTGCCAGCAGCCCAGAACTAGCTGGGCTCACAGATACGCAGTATTTT.